This TCR beta chain was recorded in a study of beta chain features in type 1 diabetes (dated by TCRdb to about 2018). About the full investigation: Mean age, gender distribution, total cell number and subset yield did not differ between patients and healthy donors. A total of roughly 100 million sorted cells were examined across all samples, and the number of cells per subset was strongly correlated with RNA yield. In the study, recently diagnosed type 1 diabetes patients and matched healthy donors were compared on the TCRB repertoires of their sorted circulating CD4+ T cell subsets. Regulatory and stem cell-like memory subsets were isolated from only 8 patients and roughly 8 healthy donors, whereas naive and central memory subsets came from all 30 or so donors. Findings and caveats that apply to the study as a whole: Naive, central memory and regulatory TCRB repertoires appeared to be more similar among patients than among healthy donors. Shorter templates might have been favored by PCR, but patient and control samples were amplified and corrected together, so both groups would have been affected equally by any skew. A moderate but significant shortening of TCRB CDR3 length was observed in type 1 diabetes patients in all four CD4+ subsets. At VDJ recombination sites, type 1 diabetes patients had fewer insertions and more deleted nucleotides, which implies abnormalities in thymic rearrangement. Because the HLA sub-analyses included only small numbers of individuals, any influence of HLA type on TCRB rearrangement was left unresolved. Because cDNA was sequenced instead of genomic DNA, highly expressing activated cells could be over-represented, though the groups showed no difference in activation or CD3 levels.

The High Capacity cDNA Reverse Transcription Kit was used to reverse transcribe all of the isolated RNA, meaning that expressed TCRB transcripts were what got sequenced. Deep immunoSEQ sequencing was applied to naive, central memory and regulatory T cell samples, giving an average of about 3.6 million total reads per sample. Sorted cells were lysed in RLT buffer, and RNA was extracted using DNase-treated RNeasy Micro or Mini kits according to cell number. To prevent cross-contamination, every cell subset was processed on its own, while patient and healthy donor samples were processed together. TCRB sequences were amplified from cDNA with the immunoSEQ multiplex PCR, producing 87-bp fragments spanning the CDR3 region. Sequencing of the amplicons was performed on the Illumina HiSeq platform. Concerning the study's data processing: Synthetic template baselines were used to correct PCR bias computationally, reads within Hamming distance 2 were collapsed together, and singletons that could not be merged were discarded. Reads were aligned against IMGT so that V, D and J genes, CDR3 length and insertions or deletions at six rearrangement sites could be assigned. Within each subset, clonotype counts were normalized to the number of sorted cells before true diversity and Gini coefficients were calculated with the tcR R package. The overlap coefficient, calculated on TCRB nucleotide sequences, was used to measure repertoire sharing. Out-of-frame TCRB sequences from naive cells were analyzed as a proxy for the pre-selection repertoire. Here the immuneACCESS table is served through TCRdb, limited to in-frame sequences with V and J called. Missing clones are a known gap in these copies; in checked studies unresolved V genes cover under half, and the rest lacks a known reason. V and J calls and clone size follow that table, whereas D and trimming were derived from the DNA. The sample includes approximately 250,000 clones, with around an eighth observed a single time. Of the sample, about 0.027% falls within the top ten clones.

With respect to this clone: This receptor's antigen is unknown. Base qualities were left out, and no much larger clone turns up one base away.

A single peripheral blood draw of around 100 mL on average was collected from each donor into heparinised tubes. A BD FACSAria II was used to sort naive, central memory, regulatory and stem cell-like memory CD4+ T cells with a panel that included CD45RO, CCR7, CD25, CD127, CD95 and CD27. Purity was above 98% for every sorted population. PBMCs were isolated right away by Lymphoprep density gradient centrifugation and were stained directly, without culture. Samples were stained and sorted in pairs, with one healthy donor and one patient per experiment, so that batch effects were minimized. The source of this sequence is a woman aged 40-49 years in good health. Source material: naive CD4+ T cells from blood. The intended sense of this specimen's cell subset or site label: true naive CD4+ T cells.

The CDR3 here reads CASSFGGGIGGYTF. At the DNA level, the sequence is TGTGCCAGCAGCTTTGGCGGGGGAATCGGTGGCTACACCTTC. The V and J segments used are TRBV2 and TRBJ1-2; possibly the D gene is TRBD1, per 5 matching bases. V sheds 6 bases and J sheds 7 bases, leaving 18 bases between their ends. Per the germline V gene, SNHLY is the CDR1 and FYNNEI is the CDR2. From its cysteine to its phenylalanine, the CDR3 spans 14 amino acids. Here the CDR3 DNA is all that survives: 42 bases in frame from base 1.